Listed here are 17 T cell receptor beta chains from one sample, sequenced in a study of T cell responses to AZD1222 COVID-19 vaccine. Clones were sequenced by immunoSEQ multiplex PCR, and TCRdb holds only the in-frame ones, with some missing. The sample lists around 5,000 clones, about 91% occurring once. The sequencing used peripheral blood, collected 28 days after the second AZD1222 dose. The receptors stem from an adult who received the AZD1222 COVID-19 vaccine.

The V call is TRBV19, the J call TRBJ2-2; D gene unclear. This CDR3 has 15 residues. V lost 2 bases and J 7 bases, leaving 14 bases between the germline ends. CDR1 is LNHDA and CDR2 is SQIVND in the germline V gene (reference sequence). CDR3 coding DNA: TGTGCCAGTAGTATAAGGTGGCAGTCGGGCGGGGAGCTGTTTTTT. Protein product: CASSIRWQSGGELFF. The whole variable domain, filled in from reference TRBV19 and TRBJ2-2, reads DGGITQSPKYLFRKEGQNVTLSCEQNLNHDAMYWYRQDPGQGLRLIYYSQIVNDFQKGDIAEGYSVSREKKESFPLTVTSAQKNPTAFYLCASSIRWQSGGELFFGEGSRLTVL.

CDR3 in amino acids: CASSLEDSIGLAGEAYEQYF. The DNA of the CDR3 is TGTGCCAGCAGCTTAGAGGACAGTATTGGACTAGCGGGAGAAGCCTACGAGCAGTACTTC. This chain links TRBV11-3 with TRBJ2-7; 13 bases line up with TRBD2. The CDR3 is 20 amino acids. The germline V gene has CDR1 SGHNT and CDR2 YENEEA. Losses at the gene ends were 0 bases for V and 2 bases for J; bases not matched to a gene: 13.

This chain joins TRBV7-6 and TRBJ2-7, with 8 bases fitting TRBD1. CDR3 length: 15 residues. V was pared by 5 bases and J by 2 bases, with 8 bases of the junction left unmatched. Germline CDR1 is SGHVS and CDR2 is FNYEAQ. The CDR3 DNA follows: TGTGCCAGCAGCACCCGGACAGGGTCGGCCTACGAGCAGTACTTC. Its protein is CASSTRTGSAYEQYF.

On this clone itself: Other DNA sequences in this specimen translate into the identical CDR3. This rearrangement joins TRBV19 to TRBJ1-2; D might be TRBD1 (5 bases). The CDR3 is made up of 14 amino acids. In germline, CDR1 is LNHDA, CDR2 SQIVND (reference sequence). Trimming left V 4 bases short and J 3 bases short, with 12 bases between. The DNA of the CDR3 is TGTGCCAGTAGTACCGGGGCGAGTGACTATGGCTACACCTTC. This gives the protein CASSTGASDYGYTF. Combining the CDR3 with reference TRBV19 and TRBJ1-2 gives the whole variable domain DGGITQSPKYLFRKEGQNVTLSCEQNLNHDAMYWYRQDPGQGLRLIYYSQIVNDFQKGDIAEGYSVSREKKESFPLTVTSAQKNPTAFYLCASSTGASDYGYTFGSGTRLTVV.

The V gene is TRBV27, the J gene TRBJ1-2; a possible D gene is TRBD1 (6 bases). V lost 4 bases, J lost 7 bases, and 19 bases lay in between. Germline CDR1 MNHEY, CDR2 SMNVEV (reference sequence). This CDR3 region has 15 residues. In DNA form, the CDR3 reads TGTGCCAGCAGTTCCTCGGGTAGGGGGATCTTTGGCTACACCTTC. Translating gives CASSSSGRGIFGYTF.

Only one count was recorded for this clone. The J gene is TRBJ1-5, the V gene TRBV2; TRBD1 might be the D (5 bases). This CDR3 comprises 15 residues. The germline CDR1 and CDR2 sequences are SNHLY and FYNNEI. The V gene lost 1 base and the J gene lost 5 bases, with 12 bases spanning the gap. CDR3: CASSEGQGVYQPQHF. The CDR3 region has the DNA TGTGCCAGCAGTGAAGGTCAGGGTGTTTATCAGCCCCAGCATTTT. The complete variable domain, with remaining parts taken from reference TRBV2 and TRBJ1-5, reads EPEVTQTPSHQVTQMGQEVILRCVPISNHLYFYWYRQILGQKVEFLVSFYNNEISEKSEIFDDQFSVERPDGSNFTLKIRSTKLEDSAMYFCASSEGQGVYQPQHFGDGTRLSIL.

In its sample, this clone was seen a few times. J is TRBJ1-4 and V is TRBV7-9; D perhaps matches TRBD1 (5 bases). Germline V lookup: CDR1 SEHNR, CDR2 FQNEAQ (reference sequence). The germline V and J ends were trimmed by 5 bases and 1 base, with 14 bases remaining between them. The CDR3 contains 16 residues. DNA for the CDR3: TGTGCCAGCAGCCCCGGTTGGGGGGGAACTAATGAAAAACTGTTTTTT. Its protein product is CASSPGWGGTNEKLFF.

The CDR3 DNA is TGTGCCAGCAGTGAAACGGACGGGTCTAACTATGGCTACACCTTC. It codes for CASSETDGSNYGYTF. The J gene is TRBJ1-2, the V gene TRBV11-2; D remains unclear. Germline V gives CDR1 SGHAT, CDR2 FQNNGV. CDR3 length: 15 residues. With 6 bases removed from V and 0 bases from J, the gap between germline ends came to 14 bases. Full variable domain (missing parts from reference TRBV11-2 and TRBJ1-2): EAGVAQSPRYKIIEKRQSVAFWCNPISGHATLYWYQQILGQGPKLLIQFQNNGVVDDSQLPKDRFSAERLKGVDSTLKIQPAKLEDSAVYLCASSETDGSNYGYTFGSGTRLTVV.

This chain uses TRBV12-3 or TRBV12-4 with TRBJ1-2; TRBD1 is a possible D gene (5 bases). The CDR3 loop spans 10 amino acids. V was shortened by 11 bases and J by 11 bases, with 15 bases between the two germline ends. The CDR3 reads CAPSGTRYTF. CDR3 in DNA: TGTGCCCCAAGCGGGACGAGGTACACCTTC.

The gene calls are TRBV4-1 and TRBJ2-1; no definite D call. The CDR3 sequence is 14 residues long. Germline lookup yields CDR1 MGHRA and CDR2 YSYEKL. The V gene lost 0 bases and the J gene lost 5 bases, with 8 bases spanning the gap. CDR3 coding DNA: TGCGCCAGCAGCCAAGACAGGACGGACAATGAGCAGTTCTTC. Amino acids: CASSQDRTDNEQFF.

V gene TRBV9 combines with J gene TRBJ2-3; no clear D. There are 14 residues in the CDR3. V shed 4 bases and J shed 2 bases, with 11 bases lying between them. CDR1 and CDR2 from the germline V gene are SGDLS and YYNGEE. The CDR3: CASSPRAFTDTQYF. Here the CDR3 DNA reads TGTGCCAGCAGCCCCCGGGCTTTCACAGATACGCAGTATTTT.

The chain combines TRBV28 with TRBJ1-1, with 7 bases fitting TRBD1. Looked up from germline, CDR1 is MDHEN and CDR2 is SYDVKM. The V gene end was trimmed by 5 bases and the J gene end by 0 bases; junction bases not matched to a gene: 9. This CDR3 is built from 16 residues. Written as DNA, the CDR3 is TGTGCCAGCAGTCATCACAGGGGACGGATGAACACTGAAGCTTTCTTT. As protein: CASSHHRGRMNTEAFF. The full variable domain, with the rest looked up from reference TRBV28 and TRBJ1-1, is DVKVTQSSRYLVKRTGEKVFLECVQDMDHENMFWYRQDPGLGLRLIYFSYDVKMKEKGDIPEGYSVSREKKERFSLILESASTNQTSMYLCASSHHRGRMNTEAFFGQGTRLTVV.

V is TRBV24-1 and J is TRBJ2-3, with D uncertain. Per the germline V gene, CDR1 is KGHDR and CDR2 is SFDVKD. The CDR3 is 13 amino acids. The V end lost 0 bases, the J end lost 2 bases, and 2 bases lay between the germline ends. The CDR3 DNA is TGTGCCACCAGTGATTTGAACACAGATACGCAGTATTTT. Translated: CATSDLNTDTQYF.

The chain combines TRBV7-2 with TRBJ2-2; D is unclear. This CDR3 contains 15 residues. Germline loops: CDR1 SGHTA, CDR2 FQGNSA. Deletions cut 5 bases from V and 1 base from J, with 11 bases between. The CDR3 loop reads CASSVSLLNTGELFF. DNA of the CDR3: TGTGCCAGCAGCGTCTCCCTATTGAACACCGGGGAGCTGTTTTTT.

CDR3 residues: CASSVADNEQFF. In DNA, the CDR3 is TGCGCCAGCAGTGTGGCTGACAATGAGCAGTTCTTC. The chain couples TRBV10-2 to TRBJ2-1; D gene ambiguous. The CDR3 has 12 residues. V lost 4 bases and J lost 5, with 6 bases in between. The germline V gene has CDR1 WSHSY and CDR2 SAAADI.

The CDR3 DNA reads as TGTGCCAGCAGCTCATTCACAGATACGCAGTATTTT. Encoded protein: CASSSFTDTQYF. The V call is TRBV12-3 or TRBV12-4, the J call TRBJ2-3; D remains ambiguous. The CDR3 spans 12 residues. The germline V and J ends were trimmed by 6 bases and 2 bases, with 6 bases remaining between them.

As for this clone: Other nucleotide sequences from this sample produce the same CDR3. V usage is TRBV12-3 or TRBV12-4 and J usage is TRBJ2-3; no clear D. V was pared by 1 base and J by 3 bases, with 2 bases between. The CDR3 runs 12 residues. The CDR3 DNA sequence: TGTGCCAGCAGTTTAGGAACAGATACGCAGTATTTT. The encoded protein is CASSLGTDTQYF.